Below are 5 T cell receptor beta chains sequenced from a single sample in a study of cytomegalovirus exposure and HLA in healthy donors. Sequenced by immunoSEQ multiplex PCR; TCRdb stores in-frame clones only, minus some. The sample has fewer than 200,000 clones; approximately 96% are singletons. Sequencing was carried out using PBMCs. The source of these receptors is a woman aged 18 to 35 in good health and CMV-seronegative.

The chain recombines TRBV6-6 with TRBJ1-2; TRBD1 is a possible D gene (6 bases). The CDR3 has 14 amino acids. Germline lookup yields CDR1 MNHNY and CDR2 SVGAGI (reference sequence). V lost 0 bases and J lost 6, with 11 bases in between. The CDR3 region is CASSYSDRQDGYTF. CDR3 bases: TGTGCCAGCAGTTACTCCGACAGACAGGATGGCTACACCTTC.

The chain links TRBV4-3 to TRBJ2-7; D is unresolved. The CDR3 covers 16 residues. V was clipped by 0 bases and J by 2 bases, with 14 bases between them. CDR1 LGHNA and CDR2 YSLEER come from the germline V gene. In DNA, the CDR3 is TGCGCCAGCAGCCAAGAATTGACACCGGCCCCCTACGAGCAGTACTTC. Amino acids: CASSQELTPAPYEQYF.

This sequence joins TRBV19 and TRBJ1-5, with TRBD1 identical over 9 bases. Germline-derived CDR1 and CDR2 are LNHDA and SQIVND (reference sequence). The V segment lost 4 bases and the J segment 8 bases; nucleotides outside the gene matches: 9. This CDR3 is 15 amino acids long. CDR3 loop: CASSRTGAEGKPQHF. DNA of the CDR3: TGTGCCAGTAGTAGGACAGGGGCGGAAGGAAAGCCCCAGCATTTT.

This sequence joins TRBV4-1 and TRBJ2-2, with D tentatively TRBD1 (6 bases). Germline CDR1 and CDR2: MGHRA and YSYEKL. The CDR3 is made up of 16 amino acids. V was trimmed by 3 bases and J by 4 bases, leaving 15 bases between them. CDR3 in DNA: TGCGCCAGCAGCCACGATGGGGGCTCGGCCACCGGGGAGCTGTTTTTT. Amino acids: CASSHDGGSATGELFF.

The chain recombines TRBV4-1 with TRBJ2-7, with TRBD1 identical over 10 bases. The trim removed 1 base at V and 4 bases at J, leaving 7 bases unmatched. The CDR3 runs 16 residues. CDR1 and CDR2 from the germline V gene are MGHRA and YSYEKL. The CDR3 spells CASSQVGGQGGYEQYF. Here the CDR3 DNA reads TGCGCCAGCAGCCAAGTCGGTGGACAGGGGGGATACGAGCAGTACTTC.